The 2 T cell receptor beta chains below all came from one sample that was sequenced in a study of cytomegalovirus exposure and HLA in healthy donors. The PCR had 60 Vbeta and 13 Jbeta primers. Profiled with immunoSEQ multiplex PCR; TCRdb holds only in-frame clones, not every one. The sample gives 90,000 to 110,000 clones, about three quarters of which show up once; about 5.7% is in the top ten. The sequencing sample was made of PBMCs. Source of these receptors: a male donor in good health and CMV-seronegative.

The chain recombines TRBV19 with TRBJ2-3; TRBD1 is a possible D gene (6 bases). The CDR3 is 16 residues long. V lost 6 bases and J 7 bases, leaving 23 bases between the germline ends. Germline V gives CDR1 LNHDA, CDR2 SQIVND (reference sequence). CDR3 nucleotide sequence: TGTGCCAGTAGCCCGGGAAGGGGGACACCCGCGAATACGCAGTATTTT. Translation: CASSPGRGTPANTQYF.

This clone showed up just a few times. The J gene is TRBJ2-7, the V gene TRBV7-9, with D hard to call. Germline loops: CDR1 SEHNR, CDR2 FQNEAQ (reference sequence). The ends were cut back, 1 base at V and 6 bases at J, with 13 bases in the middle. This CDR3 has 14 amino acids. For the CDR3, the DNA is TGTGCCAGCAGCTTAGGATACAATTCGCCCGAGCAGTACTTC. It is translated as CASSLGYNSPEQYF.